This TCR beta chain appears in the sequencing data of a study of human T cells and chemical hapten exposure. A single record per CDR3 protein comes from TCRdb applying MiXCR to the RACE reads. Of more than 300,000 distinct CDR3 sequences listed, around 5.5% were seen once; the top ten hold over 6.5%. Stated time point: pre-sensitization, week 0. Stated treatment: therapeutic diphenylcyclopropenone sensitization with weekly scalp DPC. CDR3 size: 14 residues. Germline assignment: CDR1 SGHTA and CDR2 FQGTGA. Trimming removed 4 bases from V and 10 bases from J; junction bases left unmatched: 8. The source of this sequence is a young woman with alopecia areata. Some clones in this sample may be carry-over from other donors' samples. Sequenced here: whole blood, sampled in connection with sensitization to the hapten diphenylcyclopropenone (DPC). The V and J genes are TRBV7-3 and TRBJ2-1, with 9 bases matching TRBD1. The CDR3 coding sequence is TGTGCCAGCAGCTCGGGACAGGGAACAGGGGAGCAGTTCTTC. Protein sequence: CASSSGQGTGEQFF.